One sample yielded the 22 T cell receptor beta chains listed below, sequenced in a study of shared clonotypes between healthy human individuals (TCRdb year 2020). Libraries were prepared through the immunoSEQ multiplex PCR assay. The table was pulled from immuneACCESS by TCRdb, which kept in-frame rearrangements only. Such tables lose some clones; where checked, under half of the loss comes from unresolved V genes, and the rest has no known cause. The table for this sample lists around 1.1 million clones; 75% to 80% of them were counted only once. Under 0.8% of the sample is taken by the ten largest. Specimen: memory CD4+ T cells from PBMCs. This specimen's cell subset or site label, interpreted: CD45RA-negative fraction. These receptors all stem from a man younger than 35 in good health. Some clones in this sample may be carry-over from other donors' samples.

This clone turned up a few times. The CDR3 loop reads CASRYDTEAFF. CDR3 DNA: TGTGCCAGCAGGTACGACACTGAAGCTTTCTTT. The chain has TRBV2 and TRBJ1-1; D ambiguous. Per germline, CDR1 SNHLY and CDR2 FYNNEI. This CDR3 contains 11 residues. Trimming cost V 6 bases and J 3 bases, with 5 bases left between them.

The gene calls are TRBV30 and TRBJ2-5; no reliable D call. The DNA end lines up better with TRBJ2-7; the J call may be wrong. Germline loops: CDR1 GTSNPN, CDR2 SVGIG (reference sequence). This CDR3 is 11 amino acids long. CDR3 nucleotides: TGTGCCTGGAGTACCTACGACGAGCAGTACTTC. The encoded protein is CAWSTYDEQYF.

The J gene is TRBJ1-4, the V gene TRBV5-1; D remains ambiguous. From germline, CDR1 is SGHRS and CDR2 YFSETQ. This CDR3 comprises 13 residues. V lost 0 bases to trimming and J lost 4 bases, with 4 bases between them. CDR3 sequence: CASSLGLNEKLFF. CDR3 DNA: TGCGCCAGCAGCTTGGGTCTTAATGAAAAACTGTTTTTT.

This clone was seen just once. The rearrangement uses TRBV10-1 and TRBJ1-5; TRBD1 might be the D (6 bases). Trimming took 4 bases from V and 4 from J, leaving 8 bases between them. Per the germline V gene, CDR1 is WNHNN and CDR2 is SYGVQD (reference sequence). This CDR3 has 13 amino acids. CDR3 amino acids: CASSVGGNQPQHF. CDR3 coding DNA: TGCGCCAGCAGTGTAGGGGGAAATCAGCCCCAGCATTTT.

V gene TRBV29-1 combines with J gene TRBJ2-3, with 9 bases fitting TRBD2. With 1 base clipped from V and 1 base from J, the junction kept 12 bases outside the gene matches. CDR1 and CDR2 from the germline V gene are SQVTM and ANQGSEA. The CDR3 spans 18 residues. The CDR3 spells CSVEGVGAAGGRTDTQYF. The CDR3 coding sequence is TGCAGCGTTGAAGGGGTCGGCGCTGCGGGAGGGCGCACAGATACGCAGTATTTT.

The CDR3 DNA follows: TGCGCCAGCATTGGACAGGTTAAACCTTCTAGCACAGATACGCAGTATTTT. Translating it yields CASIGQVKPSSTDTQYF. The V and J genes are TRBV5-1 and TRBJ2-3, with TRBD1 matching over 7 bases. Germline assignment: CDR1 SGHRS and CDR2 YFSETQ. After removal of 6 bases from V and 0 bases from J, the junction contained 13 bases not matched to a gene. CDR3 length equals 17 residues.

This clone appeared once. The rearrangement links TRBV2 to TRBJ2-1; unclear D gene. Trimming left V 8 bases short and J 9 bases short, with 11 bases between. Germline V gene data show CDR1 as SNHLY and CDR2 as FYNNEI. The CDR3 runs 11 residues. The CDR3 reads CASSATGEQFF. The CDR3 DNA reads as TGTGCCAGCTCCGCGACGGGTGAGCAGTTCTTC.

The chain carries TRBV6-4 and TRBJ1-4, with unresolved D. Trimming shortened V by 10 bases and J by 10 bases, and 13 bases separated the two germline ends. In germline, CDR1 is MRHNA, CDR2 SNTAGT. This CDR3 spans 11 amino acids. CDR3 protein: CATSSGGKLFF. The CDR3 nucleotides read TGTGCCACCTCATCGGGAGGAAAACTGTTTTTT.

The chain has TRBV7-3 and TRBJ1-2, with 11 positions matching TRBD1. The CDR3 runs 15 residues. CDR1 and CDR2 from the germline V gene are SGHTA and FQGTGA. V dropped 5 bases and J dropped 3; count of bases not matched to a gene: 5. CDR3 nucleotides: TGTGCCAGCAGCCCCCAGGGACAGGGGGACTATGGCTACACCTTC. Amino acids: CASSPQGQGDYGYTF. Supplemented by reference TRBV7-3 and TRBJ1-2, the full variable domain reads GAGVSQTPSNKVTEKGKYVELRCDPISGHTALYWYRQSLGQGPEFLIYFQGTGAADDSGLPNDRFFAVRPEGSVSTLKIQRTERGDSAVYLCASSPQGQGDYGYTFGSGTRLTVV.

The V call is TRBV28, the J call TRBJ2-4; 9 nucleotides align to TRBD2. J was trimmed by 8 bases and V by 8 bases; bases with no gene match: 4. CDR1 MDHEN and CDR2 SYDVKM come from the germline V gene. The CDR3 runs to 12 residues. CDR3 amino acids: CASRRGGDIQYF. Here the CDR3 DNA reads TGTGCCAGCCGGCGGGGGGGAGACATTCAGTACTTC.

The CDR3 DNA reads TGTGCCAGCAGTTACAGGGTCCCTAACTATGGCTACACCTTC. The encoded protein is CASSYRVPNYGYTF. The chain couples TRBV6-5 to TRBJ1-2; the D is unclear. CDR3 length equals 14 residues. Germline-derived CDR1 and CDR2 are MNHEY and SVGAGI. Trimming removed 2 bases from V and 0 bases from J, with 7 bases in between.

The rearrangement uses TRBV12-5 and TRBJ1-1; D may be TRBD1 (5 bases). V was clipped by 9 bases and J by 0 bases, with 11 bases between them. Germline lookup yields CDR1 LGHNT and CDR2 FRNRAP. There are 13 residues in the CDR3. The CDR3 DNA reads as TGTGCTAGCCGCGGGACGGTGAACACTGAAGCTTTCTTT. Translation: CASRGTVNTEAFF.

V and J are TRBV7-2 and TRBJ2-1, with D possibly TRBD2 on 6 matching bases. Germline V CDR1 and CDR2: SGHTA, FQGNSA. The V end lost 5 bases, the J end lost 5 bases, and 16 bases lay between the germline ends. This CDR3 region has 15 residues. The CDR3 region is CASSLREFVDNEQFF. CDR3 nucleotides: TGTGCCAGCAGCCTACGGGAGTTCGTCGACAATGAGCAGTTCTTC.

The chain uses TRBV11-2 and TRBJ1-1, with a tentative D call TRBD1 (6 bases). Between the trimmed V and J ends, which lost 6 bases and 4 bases, there was a span of 12 bases. The CDR3 sequence is 13 residues long. From germline, CDR1 is SGHAT and CDR2 FQNNGV. The CDR3 nucleotides are TGTGCCAGCAGTTCAGACAGGCTCACTGAAGCTTTCTTT. It is translated as CASSSDRLTEAFF.

This clone is a singleton in its sample. The chain recombines TRBV29-1 with TRBJ2-3; TRBD2 aligns across 8 bases. This CDR3 contains 15 residues. Trimming cost V 3 bases and J 3 bases; bases outside gene matches: 8. Germline lookup yields CDR1 SQVTM and CDR2 ANQGSEA. The chain's CDR3 is CSVEGLEFLTDTQYF. In DNA, the CDR3 is TGCAGCGTTGAGGGACTAGAGTTTTTGACAGATACGCAGTATTTT.

This clone showed up just a few times. The chain couples TRBV20-1 to TRBJ1-2; tentatively, D is TRBD1 (6 bases). Germline CDR1 reads DFQATT; CDR2 reads SNEGSKA (reference sequence). The V and J ends lost 0 bases and 12 bases respectively, with 11 bases between them. The CDR3 loop spans 11 amino acids. CDR3 amino acids: CSARDYRDHTF. In nucleotides, the CDR3 is TGCAGTGCTAGAGATTACAGGGATCACACCTTC.

The CDR3: CASSSMGGTGELFF. CDR3 sequence (DNA): TGTGCCAGCAGCTCAATGGGAGGCACCGGGGAGCTGTTTTTT. The V call is TRBV5-4, the J call TRBJ2-2; D may be TRBD2 (6 bases). This CDR3 region has 14 residues. Trimming stripped 3 bases from V and 4 bases from J, with 10 bases between. Germline V gene sequence: CDR1 SGHNT, CDR2 YYREEE (reference sequence).

The chain links TRBV28 to TRBJ1-2; D might be TRBD1 (5 bases). V lost 2 bases to trimming and J lost 2 bases, with 12 bases between them. CDR1 and CDR2 (germline): MDHEN, SYDVKM. The CDR3 runs to 15 residues. CDR3 region: CASSLEGKGNYGYTF. The CDR3 bases are TGTGCCAGCAGTTTAGAGGGGAAGGGGAACTATGGCTACACCTTC.

The chain joins TRBV18 to TRBJ2-5; no reliable D call. This CDR3 is built from 14 residues. CDR1 KGHSH and CDR2 LQKENI come from the germline V gene. The V end lost 3 bases, the J end lost 1 base, and 9 bases lay between the germline ends. The DNA for the CDR3 is TGTGCCAGCTCACCTCTTTGGGGCCAAGAGACCCAGTACTTC. Its protein is CASSPLWGQETQYF.

The rearrangement links TRBV5-1 to TRBJ2-1; TRBD2 agrees at 7 bases. The V gene's germline CDR1 is SGHRS and CDR2 YFSETQ. J lost 3 bases, V lost 6 bases, and 9 bases had no gene match. The CDR3 has 15 residues. The CDR3 is CASNAGLAVYNEQFF. Written as DNA, the CDR3 is TGCGCCAGCAATGCGGGTCTAGCGGTCTACAATGAGCAGTTCTTC.

The chain is built from TRBV27 and TRBJ2-1; TRBD2 agrees at 8 bases. The CDR3 extends over 20 amino acids. V was pared by 2 bases and J by 7 bases, with 22 bases of the junction left unmatched. The germline V gene encodes CDR1 MNHEY and CDR2 SMNVEV (reference sequence). This CDR3 reads CASSLRSTAGRTSRANEQFF. The CDR3 region has the DNA TGTGCCAGCAGTTTAAGGAGTACGGCAGGAAGGACTAGCAGGGCTAATGAGCAGTTCTTC.

The gene calls are TRBV2 and TRBJ2-7; D ambiguous. Germline V gene data show CDR1 as SNHLY and CDR2 as FYNNEI. V was pared by 8 bases and J by 5 bases, with 16 bases between. There are 13 residues in the CDR3. CDR3 sequence reads: CASARPGTNEQYF. The CDR3 bases are TGTGCCAGCGCACGCCCTGGTACCAACGAGCAGTACTTC.